This entry lists 5 T cell receptor beta chains sequenced from one sample in a study of CD8 T cells in ankylosing spondylitis (dated by TCRdb to the late 2010s). Results and caveats for the whole study, not just this receptor: Blood from ankylosing spondylitis patients appeared to be characterized by a TCR beta motif composed of several highly homologous amino acid variants.

Antigen specificity for these receptors is unknown. Library preparation employed 5' RACE. Instrument on record: Illumina HiSeq 2500. TCRdb trimmed the raw reads at Q25, called clones with MiXCR and kept productive beta chains. Each entry merges the rows of one CDR3 protein and shows their most common DNA and genes. The sample table contains more than 400,000 distinct CDR3 sequences; only one count was recorded for about 5% of them. The top ten constitute under 4.5% of the sample. The sample taken for sequencing was blood, either unsorted or a sorted T cell fraction (not recorded which). The receptor source for this set is a male donor with ankylosing spondylitis.

This clonotype occurred many times. The genes are TRBV10-3 and TRBJ2-5; no definite D call. The CDR3 sequence is 13 residues long. Trimming pared 7 bases from V and 3 bases from J, leaving 12 bases between. From germline, CDR1 is ENHRY and CDR2 SYGVKD. The CDR3 sequence is CAINSDGEETQYF. CDR3 sequence (DNA): TGTGCCATCAACAGCGACGGAGAAGAGACCCAGTACTTC.

The chain employs TRBV28 and TRBJ2-5, with 7 bases that match TRBD1. This CDR3 is 15 amino acids long. Germline loops: CDR1 MDHEN, CDR2 SYDVKM. The trim removed 6 bases at V and 4 bases at J, leaving 11 bases unmatched. In DNA, the CDR3 is TGTGCCAGCAGCCCCCACAGGGGTCGACGAGAGACCCAGTACTTC. It is translated as CASSPHRGRRETQYF. Full variable domain (outside the CDR3, taken from reference TRBV28 and TRBJ2-5): DVKVTQSSRYLVKRTGEKVFLECVQDMDHENMFWYRQDPGLGLRLIYFSYDVKMKEKGDIPEGYSVSREKKERFSLILESASTNQTSMYLCASSPHRGRRETQYFGPGTRLLVL.

There are a few counts of this clonotype. The gene calls are TRBV12-3 or TRBV12-4 and TRBJ1-1, with a tentative D call TRBD1 (6 bases). V was pared by 8 bases and J by 9 bases, with 16 bases between. The CDR3 runs 12 residues. CDR3 in amino acids: CASYRGALKAFF. As DNA, the CDR3 is TGTGCCAGCTATCGGGGGGCCCTGAAAGCTTTCTTT.

This clonotype has a count of ten or more. V and J are TRBV20-1 and TRBJ2-7, with 10 bases lining up with TRBD2. V lost 0 bases, J lost 6 bases, and 2 bases stayed unmatched. The germline gives CDR1 DFQATT, CDR2 SNEGSKA (reference sequence). The CDR3 length is 13 residues. This CDR3 reads CSAREAGGGEQYF. Written as DNA, the CDR3 is TGCAGTGCTAGAGAAGCGGGAGGGGGCGAGCAGTACTTC.

This clonotype was counted at least ten times. This chain connects TRBV7-2 to TRBJ2-2, with TRBD2 matching 10 bases. Germline CDR1 is SGHTA and CDR2 is FQGNSA. CDR3 size: 16 residues. Germline trimming cut 5 bases from V and 7 bases from J; bases unmatched to any gene: 10. The CDR3 coding sequence is TGTGCCAGCAGCCCGTTACTAGCGGGATTTGGCGGGGAGCTGTTTTTT. Translation: CASSPLLAGFGGELFF.